This T cell receptor (beta chain) stems from a study of vaccination and CD4 T cells after COVID-19 (dated by TCRdb to the early 2020s). General notes on the study: Every convalescent patient had a positive nasal swab PCR test for SARS-CoV-2, with mild disease in nine or ten patients and severe disease in one. The convalescent cohort comprised six males and four females, including two Hispanic individuals, seven Caucasians, two Asians and one multiracial person. Participants received two doses of either the Pfizer-BioNTech BNT162b2 vaccine (n=8) or the Moderna mRNA-1273 vaccine (n=2). Post-COVID blood samples were collected from convalescent patients a median of around 100 days after diagnosis, with a range of about 35 to 170 days. Post-vaccine blood samples were collected a median of approximately 72 days after the second vaccine dose, ranging from 14 to 241 days. Culture stimuli were overlapping spike peptide pools from SARS-CoV-2 and from the common cold coronaviruses HCoV-NL63, HCoV-OC43 and HCoV-229E. In control cultures, a CEFX viral epitope pool was used as positive control, an HIV-1 Nef peptide pool was used as negative control, or no peptide was added. In under twelve COVID-19 convalescent patients and a handful of infection-naive healthy vaccine recipients, researchers compared the spike-specific CD4+ TCR repertoire from before mRNA vaccination with the repertoire from after.

Libraries were made using PCR. TCR sequencing of DNA from cultured CD4+ T cells used the Oncomine TCR Beta short-read assay at the Johns Hopkins FTIC core. The QIAamp micro DNA kit was used to extract genomic DNA from the cultured CD4+ T cells. Oncomine TCR Beta libraries from cultured CD4+ T cells were pooled using unique dual indexes and sequenced on an Illumina iSeq 100. As for how the authors treated the data: Non-productive sequences were removed, and CDR3s that did not start with C, did not end with F or W, or were shorter than 7 amino acids were discarded. Antigen-specific clonotypes were identified with the MANAFEST web application by comparing peptide-stimulated wells with reference and other culture wells. For a clone to be called positive, the clone needed an FDR below 0.05, an odds ratio above 5, and a productive frequency above 0.1% in at least two of three replicate wells. A clonotype was classed as cross-reactive if the clonotype showed significant expansion both in SARS-CoV-2 spike wells and in at least one common cold coronavirus spike condition. Similarity between CDR3 sequences was evaluated in R version 3.6.1 using Levenshtein distances (stringdist) and unrooted phylogenetic trees (ape). The raw public data were reprocessed by TCRdb itself: fastp quality trimming at Q25, MiXCR clonotype calling, in-frame beta chains only. All rows with the same CDR3 protein become a single entry with the most common DNA and genes. These V and J calls are TCRdb output, not the study's own analysis. The sample table records about 16,000 distinct CDR3 sequences; about two fifths of these occur just once. Of the sample, 7.3% falls within the top ten clones.

Taken with the paper, the label for treatment or condition translates to: approximately nine-day PBMC culture with coronavirus spike peptide pools or control peptides (ViraFEST assay). To expand antigen-specific T cells with peptide pools and then pick out the expanded clonotypes through TCR sequencing, the study relied on the ViraFEST assay. The convalescent patients' positive SARS-CoV-2 PCR tests fell between March and December 2020, which was before the Alpha, Beta and Delta variants emerged in the United States. Each well held some 2 million PBMCs cultured with around 9 ug/ml peptide pools in IMDM containing around 5% human AB serum and approximately 10 IU/ml IL-2. Half of the culture medium was replaced with fresh IL-2-containing medium on days 3 and 7. After about 11 days of culture, CD4+ T cells were isolated by negative selection using the EasySep CD4+ T cell isolation kit. Ficoll-Paque Plus gradient centrifugation was used to isolate PBMCs from whole blood, and the isolated PBMCs were then either used fresh or cryopreserved at -140C. Culture conditions were generally each tested in triplicate wells.

What the research found in general, with its limitations: Relatively few convalescent patients were included in the study, and early timepoints after natural infection were not analyzed. Of the vaccine-specific clones in convalescent patients, 304 of 307, or nearly all, reacted only to SARS-CoV-2 spike and did not cross-react with common cold coronaviruses. Among convalescent patients, a median roughly 90% of the SARS-CoV-2-reactive clones seen after vaccination appeared only after vaccination, which suggests priming specific to the vaccine. An increase in the median number of SARS-CoV-2-reactive clonotypes from 21 after infection to some 38 after vaccination was observed, but the change was not found to be significant.

About this clonotype itself: Its specific antigen is unknown. Base qualities are not at hand, and no much larger clone is one base apart.

Sequenced material: CD4+ T cells from blood, cultured in vitro, taken after SARS-CoV-2 vaccination. The source is a human donor who had recovered from COVID-19.

The DNA sequence follows: TGTGCCAGCTCACGGACAGGGGGTAACTACGAGCAGTACTTC. Translated, it reads CASSRTGGNYEQYF. The chain was built from TRBV18 and TRBJ2-7, with 10 middle bases fitting TRBD1. V is cut back by 4 bases and J by 3 bases, with 3 bases in the junction unmatched. The CDR3 covers 14 residues, taking in both the cysteine and the phenylalanine. The DNA shown is the 42-base CDR3, in frame from base 1. According to the germline V gene, CDR1 reads KGHSH and CDR2 reads LQKENI.